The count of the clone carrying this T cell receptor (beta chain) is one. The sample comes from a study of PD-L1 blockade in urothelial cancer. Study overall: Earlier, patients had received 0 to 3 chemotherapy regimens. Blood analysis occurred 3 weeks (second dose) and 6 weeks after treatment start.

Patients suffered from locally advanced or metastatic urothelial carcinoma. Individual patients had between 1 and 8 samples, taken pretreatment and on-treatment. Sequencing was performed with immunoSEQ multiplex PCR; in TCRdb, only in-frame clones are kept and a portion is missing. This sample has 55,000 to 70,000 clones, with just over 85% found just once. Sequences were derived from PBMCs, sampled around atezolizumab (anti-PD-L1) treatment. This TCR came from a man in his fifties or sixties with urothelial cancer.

DNA of the CDR3: TGTGCCAGCAGTTCGGGGTTCAGCCAAGAGACCCAGTACTTC. Translated, it gives CASSSGFSQETQYF. The rearrangement links TRBV6-6 to TRBJ2-5; tentatively, D is TRBD2 (5 bases). Deletions cut 4 bases from V and 1 base from J, with 10 bases between. The CDR3 has 14 residues. The germline gives CDR1 MNHNY, CDR2 SVGAGI (reference sequence).